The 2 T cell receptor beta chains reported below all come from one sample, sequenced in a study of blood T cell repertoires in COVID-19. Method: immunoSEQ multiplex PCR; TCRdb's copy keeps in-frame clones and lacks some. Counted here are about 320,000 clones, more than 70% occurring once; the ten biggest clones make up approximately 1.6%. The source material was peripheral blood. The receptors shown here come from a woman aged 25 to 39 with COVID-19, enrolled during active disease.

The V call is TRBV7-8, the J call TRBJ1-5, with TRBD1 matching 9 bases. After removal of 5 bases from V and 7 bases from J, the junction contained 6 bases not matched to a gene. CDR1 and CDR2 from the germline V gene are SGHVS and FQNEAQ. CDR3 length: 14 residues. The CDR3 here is CASSEDRGTQPQHF. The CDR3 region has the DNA TGTGCCAGCAGCGAAGACAGGGGGACACAGCCCCAGCATTTT.

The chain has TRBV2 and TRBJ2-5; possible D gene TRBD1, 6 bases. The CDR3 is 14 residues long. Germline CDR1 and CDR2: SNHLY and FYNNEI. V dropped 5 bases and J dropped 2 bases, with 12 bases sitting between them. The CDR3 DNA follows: TGTGCCAGCAGTTTTCAGGGGCGACAAGAGACCCAGTACTTC. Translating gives CASSFQGRQETQYF.